This T cell receptor beta chain was observed in a study of T cell responses to AZD1222 COVID-19 vaccine. Notes on the study in general: All repertoire sampling was performed exclusively after the peak T cell response. At baseline, seropositivity was found in only six or seven AZD1222 recipients.

In regard to this clone: What it binds is unknown.

V shed 4 bases and J 0 bases; nucleotides not matched to a gene: 3. The CDR3 contains 14 residues. Looked up from germline, CDR1 is SEHNR and CDR2 is FQNEAQ (reference sequence). Generated by immunoSEQ multiplex PCR, the TCRdb table keeps only in-frame clones and is missing some. The sample holds around 140,000 clones, 90% to 95% seen once. This rearrangement joins TRBV7-9 to TRBJ2-7; TRBD1 matches 7 bases. This sequence originates from an adult in good health. The sample in question was peripheral blood, obtained on day 0 of AZD1222 vaccination. The CDR3 reads CASSYGTASYEQYF. The CDR3 DNA follows: TGTGCCAGCAGCTACGGGACAGCCTCCTACGAGCAGTACTTC.